The 22 T cell receptor beta chains presented below share a single source sample, sequenced in a study of Ad26.COV2.S vaccination and SARS-CoV-2 variants. Method: immunoSEQ multiplex PCR; TCRdb's copy keeps in-frame clones and lacks some. This sample yields around 140,000 clones, of which around 86% are seen a single time; around 5% belongs to the top ten. Sample: peripheral blood, taken after recovery from COVID-19. The receptors originated from a human donor who had recovered from COVID-19.

The gene calls are TRBV24-1 and TRBJ2-1, with D possibly being TRBD2 (5 bases). The germline V gene encodes CDR1 KGHDR and CDR2 SFDVKD. Trimming shortened V by 5 bases and J by 7 bases, and 8 bases separated the two germline ends. The CDR3 extends over 12 amino acids. The DNA for the CDR3 is TGTGCCACCAGTGCTCCGGGGAATGAGCAGTTCTTC. Protein: CATSAPGNEQFF.

CDR3 nucleotide sequence: TGTGCCACCAGCAGTGGTAAGGGGGCTCGTCAGCCCCAGCATTTT. Protein sequence: CATSSGKGARQPQHF. The rearrangement joins TRBV15 to TRBJ1-5, with 7 bases that match TRBD1. Looked up from germline, CDR1 is LNHNV and CDR2 is YYDKDF (reference sequence). The CDR3 is 15 amino acids. Losses at the gene ends were 3 bases for V and 6 bases for J; bases not matched to a gene: 8.

This clone was seen more than once but under ten times. This rearrangement joins TRBV5-6 to TRBJ1-2; 8 bases line up with TRBD1. The CDR3 length is 13 residues. CDR1 and CDR2 (germline): SGHDT, YYEEEE. J gave up 6 bases and V 4 bases, and 5 bases lay outside the gene matches. The CDR3 loop is CASSPTGVDGYTF. DNA of the CDR3: TGTGCCAGCAGCCCGACAGGGGTAGATGGCTACACCTTC.

The J gene is TRBJ1-3, the V gene TRBV7-2, with D unclear. V was shortened by 2 bases and J by 3 bases, with 14 bases between the two germline ends. Germline CDR1 is SGHTA and CDR2 is FQGNSA. CDR3 length: 16 residues. CDR3 sequence: CASSLFSPANGNTIYF. DNA of the CDR3: TGTGCCAGCAGCTTATTCTCGCCTGCTAATGGAAACACCATATATTTT.

This clone was seen a few times. The rearrangement uses TRBV7-9 and TRBJ1-1; D unclear. CDR1 is SEHNR and CDR2 is FQNEAQ in the germline V gene (reference sequence). This CDR3 is built from 12 residues. Trimming took 4 bases from V and 10 from J, leaving 13 bases between them. The CDR3 reads CASSSTATPAFF. DNA of the CDR3: TGTGCCAGCAGCTCCACAGCGACCCCAGCTTTCTTT.

The CDR3 spells CSVVGGTGSSTGNTIYF. The CDR3 bases are TGCAGCGTTGTGGGAGGGACAGGGTCGTCGACTGGAAACACCATATATTTT. This chain uses TRBV29-1 with TRBJ1-3; TRBD1 aligns across 9 bases. Germline CDR1 SQVTM, CDR2 ANQGSEA. This CDR3 is built from 17 residues. V was pared by 4 bases and J by 2 bases, with 12 bases of the junction left unmatched.

This clone was seen once. V gene TRBV12-3 or TRBV12-4 combines with J gene TRBJ2-7; D unresolved. CDR3 size: 13 residues. V lost 4 bases to trimming and J lost 6 bases, with 13 bases between them. CDR3 in amino acids: CASSSPIWGEQYF. CDR3 DNA sequence: TGTGCCAGCAGTTCCCCGATATGGGGCGAGCAGTACTTC.

This clone was seen more than once but under ten times. The CDR3 region has the DNA TGTGCCAGCAGCTTCGGAGCCAACTATGGCTACACCTTC. This sequence encodes CASSFGANYGYTF. The chain combines TRBV7-9 with TRBJ1-2; no clear D gene. Germline CDR1 and CDR2: SEHNR and FQNEAQ (reference sequence). Deletions cut 3 bases from V and 2 bases from J, with 7 bases between. The CDR3 loop spans 13 amino acids. Variable domain in full (rest from reference TRBV7-9 and TRBJ1-2): DTGVSQNPRHKITKRGQNVTFRCDPISEHNRLYWYRQTLGQGPEFLTYFQNEAQLEKSRLLSDRFSAERPKGSFSTLEIQRTEQGDSAMYLCASSFGANYGYTFGSGTRLTVV.

CDR3 protein: CAWRTKVENEQFF. Written as DNA, the CDR3 is TGTGCCTGGAGGACAAAAGTGGAGAATGAGCAGTTCTTC. The chain links TRBV30 to TRBJ2-1; D gene unclear. The germline V gene has CDR1 GTSNPN and CDR2 SVGIG (reference sequence). The CDR3 spans 13 residues. Deletions cut 3 bases from V and 7 bases from J, with 13 bases between.

The chain uses TRBV7-9 and TRBJ2-5; D is unclear. Trimming removed 2 bases at V and 0 bases at J, with 13 bases between. CDR1 and CDR2 (germline): SEHNR, FQNEAQ (reference sequence). The CDR3 runs to 16 residues. This CDR3 reads CASSLRAVGNQETQYF. The CDR3 DNA is TGTGCCAGCAGCTTAAGGGCTGTGGGGAACCAAGAGACCCAGTACTTC.

This clone was seen a handful of times. The CDR3, as DNA: TGTGCCAGCAGCTTGGACGGGAGCTCCTATAATTCACCCCTCCACTTT. Protein: CASSLDGSSYNSPLHF. V gene TRBV7-9 combines with J gene TRBJ1-6; the D is unclear. This CDR3 is 16 amino acids long. The germline gives CDR1 SEHNR, CDR2 FQNEAQ (reference sequence). With 3 bases removed from V and 0 bases from J, the gap between germline ends came to 9 bases.

The chain links TRBV5-1 to TRBJ1-2, with 10 bases matching TRBD1. Germline lookup yields CDR1 SGHRS and CDR2 YFSETQ. With 4 bases clipped from V and 8 bases from J, the junction kept 5 bases outside the gene matches. CDR3 length: 13 residues. CDR3 residues: CASSQGTGEGYTF. The CDR3 nucleotides are TGCGCCAGCAGCCAAGGGACAGGGGAGGGCTACACCTTC. The complete variable domain, with remaining parts taken from reference TRBV5-1 and TRBJ1-2, reads KAGVTQTPRYLIKTRGQQVTLSCSPISGHRSVSWYQQTPGQGLQFLFEYFSETQRNKGNFPGRFSGRQFSNSRSEMNVSTLELGDSALYLCASSQGTGEGYTFGSGTRLTVV.

This rearrangement joins TRBV5-1 to TRBJ1-1; TRBD1 is a possible D gene (5 bases). The CDR3 consists of 16 residues. Trimming took off 4 bases at V and 1 base at J, with 17 bases between the two ends. Germline assignment: CDR1 SGHRS and CDR2 YFSETQ. The CDR3 bases are TGCGCCAGCAGCCCTGGACGGGGGGGTCAGAACACTGAAGCTTTCTTT. Translating gives CASSPGRGGQNTEAFF.

V is TRBV10-2 and J is TRBJ2-7, with TRBD1 identical over 9 bases. The CDR3 contains 13 residues. Germline trimming cut 4 bases from V and 6 bases from J; bases unmatched to any gene: 4. The germline CDR1 and CDR2 sequences are WSHSY and SAAADI. CDR3 loop: CASSVDRGLEQYF. DNA of the CDR3: TGCGCCAGCAGTGTGGACAGGGGCCTCGAGCAGTACTTC.

The rearrangement uses TRBV5-1 and TRBJ2-1; TRBD1 matches 9 bases. Germline values: CDR1 SGHRS, CDR2 YFSETQ. CDR3 length equals 15 residues. V shed 1 base and J 7 bases; nucleotides not matched to a gene: 6. The CDR3 reads CASSLTGTGFNEQFF. The CDR3 DNA follows: TGCGCCAGCAGCTTGACCGGGACAGGGTTTAATGAGCAGTTCTTC.

The chain combines TRBV29-1 with TRBJ1-1; 7 bases agree with TRBD1. Per the germline V gene, CDR1 is SQVTM and CDR2 is ANQGSEA. Losses at the gene ends were 6 bases for V and 0 bases for J; bases not matched to a gene: 4. The CDR3 extends over 13 amino acids. CDR3 sequence (DNA): TGCAGCGTACAGGGGCTTATGAACACTGAAGCTTTCTTT. Translating it yields CSVQGLMNTEAFF.

The rearrangement uses TRBV28 and TRBJ1-3; weak D call: TRBD1 (5 bases). This CDR3 region has 14 residues. Trimming pared 2 bases from V and 1 base from J, leaving 6 bases between. From germline, CDR1 is MDHEN and CDR2 SYDVKM. CDR3: CASSLRGSGNTIYF. CDR3 nucleotides: TGTGCCAGCAGTTTAAGGGGATCTGGAAACACCATATATTTT.

The chain recombines TRBV30 with TRBJ1-3, with TRBD1 identical over 9 bases. The V segment lost 4 bases and the J segment 5 bases; nucleotides outside the gene matches: 6. The CDR3 loop spans 14 amino acids. The germline gives CDR1 GTSNPN, CDR2 SVGIG (reference sequence). The CDR3 DNA sequence: TGTGCCTGGACCAAGGACAGGGGCAGAAACACCATATATTTT. Translated, it gives CAWTKDRGRNTIYF.

CDR3 in DNA: TGTGCCAGCAGTTACTCGACGGCGGGCTCCTACGAGCAGTACTTC. Translation: CASSYSTAGSYEQYF. The genes are TRBV6-5 and TRBJ2-7; D is perhaps TRBD2 (5 bases). In germline, CDR1 is MNHEY, CDR2 SVGAGI. There are 15 residues in the CDR3. Trimming shortened V by 0 bases and J by 0 bases, and 9 bases separated the two germline ends.

The chain couples TRBV19 to TRBJ1-1; no firm D call. Germline V gene lookup returns CDR1 LNHDA and CDR2 SQIVND (reference sequence). V was clipped by 7 bases and J by 6 bases, with 18 bases between them. This CDR3 has 14 amino acids. The CDR3 region is CASTDWRPVPEAFF. In DNA form, the CDR3 reads TGTGCCAGTACCGATTGGCGACCTGTTCCTGAAGCTTTCTTT.

J is TRBJ2-2 and V is TRBV28, with D perhaps matching TRBD1 or TRBD2 (5 bases each). The V gene's germline CDR1 is MDHEN and CDR2 SYDVKM. The CDR3 is 15 residues long. The germline V and J ends were trimmed by 8 bases and 3 bases, with 16 bases remaining between them. The CDR3 protein is CASLGDTEDTGELFF. The DNA for the CDR3 is TGTGCCAGCCTGGGGGATACGGAGGACACCGGGGAGCTGTTTTTT.

This chain connects TRBV5-8 to TRBJ2-1; D is possibly TRBD2 (5 bases). Germline-derived CDR1 and CDR2 are SGHTS and YDEGEE. V lost 5 bases and J lost 8, with 11 bases in between. The CDR3 is 12 residues long. This CDR3 reads CASRSPADEQFF. As DNA, the CDR3 is TGTGCCAGCAGATCCCCAGCGGATGAGCAGTTCTTC.